The rows below give T cell receptor beta chains drawn from one sample of a study of blood T cell repertoires in COVID-19. TCRdb's table, derived via immunoSEQ multiplex PCR, lists solely in-frame clones and lacks some. The repertoire holds roughly 110,000 clones, approximately 85% seen once, with roughly 5% in the top ten. The sample consisted of peripheral blood. The receptor source for this set is a woman aged 60-75 years with COVID-19, enrolled during active disease. CDR3s include the opening cysteine and the closing phenylalanine or tryptophan. The D gene is left open where the match is weak. The listing skips clone size in some rows; elsewhere it reads once, few, many or a size class.

>.|TRBV6-6|.|TRBJ1-1
TGTGCCAGCAGTTATGTGTCAATGAACACTGAAGCTTTCTTT
CASSYVSMNTEAFF
>.|TRBV5-4|.|TRBJ2-3
TGTGCCAGCAGCTCGGGACTCTACACAGATACGCAGTATTTT
CASSSGLYTDTQYF
>.|TRBV9|.|TRBJ2-1
TGTGCCAGCAGCGTAAGTTCGAGGGCGGGGGCGCACGCCAATGAGCAGTTCTTC
CASSVSSRAGAHANEQFF
>.|TRBV2|.|TRBJ1-2
TGTGCCAGCAGTGAAGCGCTTAGTCAGGGAACTGGCTACACCTTC
CASSEALSQGTGYTF
>.|TRBV5-1|TRBD1|TRBJ1-2
TGCGCCAGCAGCCCCGGGCCCCAGGGGGACTATGGCTACACCTTC
CASSPGPQGDYGYTF
>.|TRBV6-2/TRBV6-3|.|TRBJ1-5
TGTGCCAGCAGTTTCGTACGGGTCAATCAGCCCCAGCATTTT
CASSFVRVNQPQHF
>.|TRBV29-1|.|TRBJ2-3
TGCAGCGTTTCCCAGGGGCTGGCGAGCACAGATACGCAGTATTTT
CSVSQGLASTDTQYF
>.|TRBV19|TRBD1|TRBJ1-1
TGTGCCACAGGGATAGGGGGCTTGAACACTGAAGCTTTCTTT
CATGIGGLNTEAFF
>.|TRBV7-9|.|TRBJ2-7
TGTGCCAGCAGCTTAGCAGGACAGACTACCTACGAGCAGTACTTC
CASSLAGQTTYEQYF
>.|TRBV6-5|TRBD1|TRBJ1-2
TGTGCCAGCAGTTCTGAGACAGGGTATGGCTACACCTTC
CASSSETGYGYTF
>.|TRBV6-6|.|TRBJ1-3
TGTGCCAGCAATATAGGCAGGGCAAACACCATATATTTT
CASNIGRANTIYF
>once|TRBV7-6|.|TRBJ1-6
TGTGCCAGCGCTCTCGGGGGGGATGGCTCACCCCTCCACTTT
CASALGGDGSPLHF
>.|TRBV11-3|.|TRBJ2-2
TGTGCCAGCAGCCTATCCTTTAACGGGGAGCTGTTTTTT
CASSLSFNGELFF
>.|TRBV12-5|TRBD2|TRBJ2-1
TGTGCTAGTGGTTTGGGACTAGCGGGGTACAATGAGCAGTTCTTC
CASGLGLAGYNEQFF
>.|TRBV6-1|.|TRBJ1-3
TGTGCCAGCAGTGAAACACAGTTCTCTGGAAACACCATATATTTT
CASSETQFSGNTIYF